A selection of T cell receptor beta chains follows, all from one sample in a study of T-cell reconstitution after alpha-beta-depleted transplantation in children. TCRdb reprocessed the PCR reads with MiXCR, giving one entry per CDR3 protein. The sample contains 490,000 or so distinct CDR3 sequences, approximately 12% of which appear only once. The specimen was PBMCs from the stem cell graft donor, collected from the stem cell graft. These TCRs come from a human donor who donated a stem cell graft to a child with combined immunodeficiency. Both conserved end residues are part of each CDR3. D genes are given only for firm matches. Size is omitted from some rows. Given values are once, few, many or a class for expanded clones.

D	size	V	J	DNA	CDR3
NA	few	TRBV5-1	TRBJ1-4	TGCGCCAGCAGCTTTTTGGGGTCAGGGGACGAAAAACTGTTTTTT	CASSFLGSGDEKLFF
NA	few	TRBV7-2	TRBJ2-3	TGTGCCAGCAGCTTAGCTGGGTTGGGAAGCGCAGATACGCAGTATTTT	CASSLAGLGSADTQYF
NA	NA	TRBV11-1	TRBJ2-7	TGTGCCAGCAGCTTATGGGTTGGATCACAGGGACTTAGCTCCTACGAGCAGTACTTC	CASSLWVGSQGLSSYEQYF
NA	few	TRBV7-3	TRBJ2-1	TGTGCCAGCAGCTCAGAGGCGCAATCCTACAATGAGCAGTTCTTC	CASSSEAQSYNEQFF
NA	NA	TRBV14	TRBJ1-1	TGTGCCAGCACGGGGGGGGCGTGGAACACTGAAGCTTTCTTT	CASTGGAWNTEAFF
TRBD1	many	TRBV29-1	TRBJ2-5	TGCAGCGTTGAAGATCCGACAGGGTTGGAGACCCAGTACTTC	CSVEDPTGLETQYF
TRBD1	many	TRBV19	TRBJ2-7	TGTGCCAGTAGTATGGGGACAGAATACCTCTACGAGCAGTACTTC	CASSMGTEYLYEQYF
NA	many	TRBV6-6	TRBJ1-1	TGTGCCAGTTTCCGGGTTATGAACACTGAAGCTTTCTTT	CASFRVMNTEAFF
TRBD2	NA	TRBV27	TRBJ2-4	TGTGCCAGCAGTTTCGCGGGGGGCCTAAAAAACATTCAGTACTTC	CASSFAGGLKNIQYF
NA	NA	TRBV13	TRBJ2-3	TGTGCCAGCAGCTTCCGAAGAGTTACTAGCACAGATACGCAGTATTTT	CASSFRRVTSTDTQYF
TRBD2	few	TRBV9	TRBJ2-3	TGTGCCAGCAGCGTAGTGGGAGCGGGGGGGGATACGCAGTATTTT	CASSVVGAGGDTQYF
NA	many	TRBV9	TRBJ1-3	TGTGCCAGCAGCGTAGGGACAGCGAGGGTGGACACCATATATTTT	CASSVGTARVDTIYF
NA	many	TRBV12-3/TRBV12-4	TRBJ2-1	TGTGCCAGCAGCCGTTCCCGGGACCGAAATGAGCAGTTCTTC	CASSRSRDRNEQFF